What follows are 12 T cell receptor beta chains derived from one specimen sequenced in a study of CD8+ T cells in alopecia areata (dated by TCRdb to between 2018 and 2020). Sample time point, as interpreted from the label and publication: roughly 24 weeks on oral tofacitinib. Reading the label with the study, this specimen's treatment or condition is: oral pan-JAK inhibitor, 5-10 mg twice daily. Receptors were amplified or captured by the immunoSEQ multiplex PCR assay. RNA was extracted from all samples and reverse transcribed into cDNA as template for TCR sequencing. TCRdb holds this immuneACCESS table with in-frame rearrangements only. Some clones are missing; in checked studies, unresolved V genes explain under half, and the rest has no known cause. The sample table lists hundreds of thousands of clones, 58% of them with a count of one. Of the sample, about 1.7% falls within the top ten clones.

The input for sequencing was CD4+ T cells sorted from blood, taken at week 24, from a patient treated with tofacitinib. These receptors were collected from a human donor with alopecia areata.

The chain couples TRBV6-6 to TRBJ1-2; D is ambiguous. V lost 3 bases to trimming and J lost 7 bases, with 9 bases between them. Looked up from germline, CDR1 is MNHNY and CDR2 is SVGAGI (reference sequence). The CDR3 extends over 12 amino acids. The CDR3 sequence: CASSYPPSGYTF. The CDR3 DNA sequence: TGTGCCAGCAGTTATCCCCCTAGTGGCTACACCTTC.

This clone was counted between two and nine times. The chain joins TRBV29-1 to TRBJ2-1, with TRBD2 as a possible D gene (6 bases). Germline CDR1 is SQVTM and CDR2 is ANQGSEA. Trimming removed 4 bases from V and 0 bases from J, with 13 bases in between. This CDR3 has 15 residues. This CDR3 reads CSVVGGLNSYNEQFF. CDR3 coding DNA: TGCAGCGTTGTGGGGGGTCTCAACTCCTACAATGAGCAGTTCTTC.

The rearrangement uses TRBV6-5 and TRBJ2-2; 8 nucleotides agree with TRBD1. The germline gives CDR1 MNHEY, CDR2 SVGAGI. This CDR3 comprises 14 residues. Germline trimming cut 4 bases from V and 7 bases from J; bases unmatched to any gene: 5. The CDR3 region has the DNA TGTGCCAGCAGTTCCGACAGGGGAAACGGGGAGCTGTTTTTT. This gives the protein CASSSDRGNGELFF.

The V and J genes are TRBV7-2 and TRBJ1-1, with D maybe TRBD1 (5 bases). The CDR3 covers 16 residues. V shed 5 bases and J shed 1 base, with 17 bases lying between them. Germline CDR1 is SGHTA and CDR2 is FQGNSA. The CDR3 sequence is CASSPSSGAANTEAFF. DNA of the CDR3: TGTGCCAGCAGCCCCTCCTCCGGGGCAGCGAACACTGAAGCTTTCTTT.

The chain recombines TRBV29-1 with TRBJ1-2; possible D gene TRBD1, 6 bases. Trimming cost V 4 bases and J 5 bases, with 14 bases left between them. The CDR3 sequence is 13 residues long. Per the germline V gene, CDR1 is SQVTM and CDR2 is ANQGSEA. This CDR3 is CSVVGDRNYGYTF. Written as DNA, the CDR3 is TGCAGCGTTGTAGGAGACAGGAATTATGGCTACACCTTC. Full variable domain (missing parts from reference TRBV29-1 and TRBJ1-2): SAVISQKPSRDICQRGTSLTIQCQVDSQVTMMFWYRQQPGQSLTLIATANQGSEATYESGFVIDKFPISRPNLTFSTLTVSNMSPEDSSIYLCSVVGDRNYGYTFGSGTRLTVV.

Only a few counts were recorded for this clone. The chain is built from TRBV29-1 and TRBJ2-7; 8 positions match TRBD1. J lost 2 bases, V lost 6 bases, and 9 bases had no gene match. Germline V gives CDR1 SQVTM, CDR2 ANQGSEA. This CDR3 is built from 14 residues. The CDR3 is CSVENGTGPYEQYF. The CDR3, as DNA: TGCAGCGTAGAAAACGGGACAGGCCCCTACGAGCAGTACTTC.

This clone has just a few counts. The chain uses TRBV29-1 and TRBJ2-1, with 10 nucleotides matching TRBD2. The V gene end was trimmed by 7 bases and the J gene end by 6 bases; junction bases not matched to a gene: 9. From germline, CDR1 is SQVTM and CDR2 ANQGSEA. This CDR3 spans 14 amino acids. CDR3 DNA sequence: TGCAGCGGAGCGGGGGGGCTCCCGGCCAATGAGCAGTTCTTC. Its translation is CSGAGGLPANEQFF.

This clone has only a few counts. The CDR3 loop reads CSVEKQGVIAEAFF. The CDR3 DNA sequence: TGCAGCGTTGAGAAGCAGGGGGTTATCGCTGAAGCTTTCTTT. This sequence joins TRBV29-1 and TRBJ1-1; 7 bases agree with TRBD1. The CDR3 sequence is 14 residues long. The J segment lost 6 bases and the V segment lost 3 bases, leaving 10 bases of the junction unmatched. The germline V gene has CDR1 SQVTM and CDR2 ANQGSEA. Complete variable domain (other parts from reference TRBV29-1 and TRBJ1-1): SAVISQKPSRDICQRGTSLTIQCQVDSQVTMMFWYRQQPGQSLTLIATANQGSEATYESGFVIDKFPISRPNLTFSTLTVSNMSPEDSSIYLCSVEKQGVIAEAFFGQGTRLTVV.

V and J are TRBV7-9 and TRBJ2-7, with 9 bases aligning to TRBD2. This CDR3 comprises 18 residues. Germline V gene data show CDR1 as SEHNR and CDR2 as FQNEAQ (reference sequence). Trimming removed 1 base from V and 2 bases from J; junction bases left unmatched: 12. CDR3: CASSLGRLAGKGPYEQYF. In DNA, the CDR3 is TGTGCCAGCAGCTTAGGGCGGCTAGCGGGGAAGGGGCCCTACGAGCAGTACTTC.

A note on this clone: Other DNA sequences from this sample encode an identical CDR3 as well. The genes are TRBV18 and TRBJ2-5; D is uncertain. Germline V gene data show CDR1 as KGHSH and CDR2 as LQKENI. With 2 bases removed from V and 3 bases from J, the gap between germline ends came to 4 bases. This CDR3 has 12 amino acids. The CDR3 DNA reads TGTGCCAGCTCACCAGGGGAAGAGACCCAGTACTTC. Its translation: CASSPGEETQYF.

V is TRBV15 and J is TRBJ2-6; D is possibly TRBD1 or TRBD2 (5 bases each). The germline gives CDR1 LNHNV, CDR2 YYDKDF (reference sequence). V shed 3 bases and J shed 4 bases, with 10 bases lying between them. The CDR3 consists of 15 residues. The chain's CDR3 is CATSREGDGANVLTF. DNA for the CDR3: TGTGCCACCAGCAGGGAAGGGGACGGGGCCAACGTCCTGACTTTC.

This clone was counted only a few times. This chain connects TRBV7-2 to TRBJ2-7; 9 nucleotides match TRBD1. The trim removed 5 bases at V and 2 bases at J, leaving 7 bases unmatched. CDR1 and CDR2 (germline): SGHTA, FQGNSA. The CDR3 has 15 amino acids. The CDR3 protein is CASSPSRDRAYEQYF. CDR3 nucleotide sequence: TGTGCCAGCAGCCCCTCCCGGGACAGGGCCTACGAGCAGTACTTC. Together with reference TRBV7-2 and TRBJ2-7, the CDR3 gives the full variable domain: GAGVSQSPSNKVTEKGKDVELRCDPISGHTALYWYRQSLGQGLEFLIYFQGNSAPDKSGLPSDRFSAERTGGSVSTLTIQRTQQEDSAVYLCASSPSRDRAYEQYFGPGTRLTVT.